A selection of T cell receptor beta chains follows, all from one sample in a study of spatial heterogeneity in lung cancer. TCRdb passed the 5' RACE reads through MiXCR, listing each CDR3 protein once. The table shows about 100,000 distinct CDR3 sequences, with approximately 4.4% occurring only once. The material sequenced was lung tumor tissue, taken at surgery. The source of these receptors is a male donor with early-stage non-small cell lung cancer. The CDR3 runs from the conserved cysteine through the conserved F or W. The D gene is left open where the match is weak. Only some rows state a clone size, as once, few, many or a class for expanded clones.

V,size,J,D,CDR3,DNA
TRBV6-1,many,TRBJ2-5,.,CASSPGTLPRETQYF,TGTGCCAGCAGTCCTGGGACACTACCCCGAGAGACCCAGTACTTC
TRBV5-1,many,TRBJ2-3,.,CASSVGLSTDTQYF,TGCGCCAGCAGCGTAGGACTCAGCACAGATACGCAGTATTTT
TRBV12-3/TRBV12-4,many,TRBJ1-4,.,CASSHRVTNEKLFF,TGTGCCAGCAGTCACAGGGTAACCAATGAAAAACTGTTTTTT
TRBV11-2,many,TRBJ1-1,.,CASSLDSLNTEAFF,TGTGCCAGCAGCTTAGACAGTTTGAACACTGAAGCTTTCTTT
TRBV4-1,many,TRBJ1-5,.,CASSQPGKNQPQHF,TGCGCCAGCAGCCAGCCGGGGAAGAATCAGCCCCAGCATTTT
TRBV20-1,many,TRBJ1-1,.,CSANPGRGAPEAFF,TGCAGTGCTAACCCGGGGCGGGGCGCGCCTGAAGCTTTCTTT
TRBV20-1,many,TRBJ2-7,TRBD2,CSARKPAGGPYEQYF,TGCAGTGCTAGAAAACCAGCGGGAGGGCCCTACGAGCAGTACTTC
TRBV7-2,many,TRBJ1-3,.,CASSLEGRTIYF,TGTGCCAGCAGCTTAGAAGGCCGTACCATATATTTT
TRBV27,many,TRBJ1-1,.,CASSFGGNPEAFF,TGTGCCAGCAGTTTTGGGGGTAACCCTGAAGCTTTCTTT
TRBV28,few,TRBJ2-7,.,CASRSGTSNYEQYF,TGTGCCAGCAGATCCGGGACTTCTAACTACGAGCAGTACTTC
TRBV28,many,TRBJ1-5,TRBD1,CASSFRTGQALRLGQPQHF,TGTGCCAGCAGTTTCAGGACAGGGCAGGCATTGCGGTTAGGGCAGCCCCAGCATTTT
TRBV2,many,TRBJ1-1,TRBD1,CASRYRGRNTEAFF,TGTGCCAGCAGATACAGGGGCCGGAACACTGAAGCTTTCTTT
TRBV28,many,TRBJ1-2,.,CASSPSLVLYYTF,TGTGCCAGCAGCCCCAGCCTCGTACTTTACTACACCTTC
TRBV12-3/TRBV12-4,many,TRBJ2-1,.,CASQGRVDNEQFF,TGTGCCAGCCAGGGGAGAGTGGACAATGAGCAGTTCTTC
TRBV18,many,TRBJ2-6,.,CASSSGSGANVLTF,TGTGCCAGCTCATCCGGGTCTGGGGCCAACGTCCTGACTTTC
TRBV19,many,TRBJ2-1,.,CASSIVAGSGHEQFF,TGTGCCAGTAGTATAGTAGCCGGGAGTGGGCATGAGCAGTTCTTC
TRBV20-1,few,TRBJ1-5,.,CSARTGALGSQPQHF,TGCAGTGCTAGAACGGGGGCGCTTGGATCCCAGCCCCAGCATTTT
TRBV28,many,TRBJ2-5,TRBD2,CASSFSSGRAGETQYF,TGTGCCAGCAGTTTTTCTAGCGGGAGGGCTGGGGAGACCCAGTACTTC
TRBV28,many,TRBJ1-1,.,CASTPPRGKAFF,TGTGCCAGCACCCCTCCCCGGGGGAAGGCTTTCTTT
TRBV7-9,many,TRBJ1-5,.,CASSKGGPPSEPQHF,TGTGCCAGCAGCAAGGGTGGCCCACCCTCGGAGCCCCAGCATTTT
TRBV13,.,TRBJ1-1,TRBD1,CASSSQFTGGWTEAFF,TGTGCCAGCAGCTCACAATTTACAGGGGGCTGGACTGAAGCTTTCTTT
TRBV5-1,few,TRBJ2-7,.,CASSRDPNSYEQYF,TGCGCCAGCAGCCGGGACCCCAACTCCTACGAGCAGTACTTC
TRBV6-1,many,TRBJ1-2,.,CASIYERSSDGYTF,TGTGCCAGCATCTATGAGAGGAGTAGCGATGGCTACACCTTC
TRBV6-2/TRBV6-3,many,TRBJ2-1,TRBD2,CASSYSTSGYNEQFF,TGTGCCAGCAGTTATTCGACTAGCGGTTACAATGAGCAGTTCTTC
TRBV20-1,.,TRBJ2-3,.,CSATPLSQRNTDTQYF,TGCAGTGCTACGCCCCTTTCTCAGAGAAACACAGATACGCAGTATTTT
TRBV11-2,many,TRBJ2-7,.,CASSFGANEQYF,TGTGCCAGCAGCTTTGGCGCCAACGAGCAGTACTTC
TRBV27,many,TRBJ1-1,.,CASSLSRNTEAFF,TGTGCCAGCAGTCTGTCGAGGAACACTGAAGCTTTCTTT
TRBV6-1,.,TRBJ2-7,.,CASSEAWDYEQYF,TGTGCCAGCAGTGAAGCTTGGGACTACGAGCAGTACTTC
TRBV4-1,many,TRBJ1-4,.,CASSQHGGVNEKLFF,TGCGCCAGCAGCCAGCACGGGGGAGTTAATGAAAAACTGTTTTTT
TRBV3-1,many,TRBJ2-5,.,CASSQGEAVVETQYF,TGTGCCAGCAGCCAAGGTGAAGCAGTTGTGGAGACCCAGTACTTC
TRBV4-1,few,TRBJ2-3,.,CASSHYTGTRTPTDTQYF,TGCGCCAGCAGCCACTACACCGGGACACGAACACCGACAGATACGCAGTATTTT
TRBV5-1,.,TRBJ2-1,TRBD2,CASRGTSGSSMSEQFF,TGCGCCAGCAGAGGGACTAGCGGGAGTAGTATGAGTGAGCAGTTCTTC
TRBV27,many,TRBJ2-7,.,CASSSPRGVQYF,TGTGCCAGCAGTTCTCCTAGGGGAGTGCAGTACTTC
TRBV19,many,TRBJ1-5,.,CASSITDVSGANQPQHF,TGTGCCAGTAGTATTACTGATGTCAGCGGGGCCAATCAGCCCCAGCATTTT
TRBV4-1,many,TRBJ1-1,.,CASSQVGGFLPEAFF,TGCGCCAGCAGCCAAGTTGGGGGATTTTTACCTGAAGCTTTCTTT
TRBV12-3/TRBV12-4,many,TRBJ1-3,.,CASSPRTADSGNTIYF,TGTGCCAGCAGTCCCCGGACTGCCGACTCTGGAAACACCATATATTTT
TRBV4-1,many,TRBJ1-5,.,CASSQGGPSQPQHF,TGCGCCAGCAGCCAAGGAGGACCGTCTCAGCCCCAGCATTTT
TRBV20-1,few,TRBJ2-1,.,CSARDGGGKFYNEQFF,TGCAGTGCTAGAGATGGAGGGGGCAAGTTCTACAATGAGCAGTTCTTC
TRBV7-2,many,TRBJ1-1,.,CASSLRGGRDTEAFF,TGTGCCAGCAGCTTGAGAGGGGGGCGGGACACTGAAGCTTTCTTT
TRBV20-1,many,TRBJ1-4,.,CSAIWVSNEKLFF,TGCAGTGCTATCTGGGTGTCTAATGAAAAACTGTTTTTT
TRBV28,.,TRBJ2-2,.,CASSSGGTGELFF,TGTGCCAGCAGTTCAGGGGGGACCGGGGAGCTGTTTTTT
TRBV28,.,TRBJ1-5,.,CASSVTRNREEGNQPQHF,TGTGCCAGCAGTGTCACCAGAAACAGGGAGGAGGGCAATCAGCCCCAGCATTTT
TRBV6-2/TRBV6-3,many,TRBJ1-6,.,CASSSRDKGEYSPLHF,TGTGCCAGCAGTTCCCGGGACAAAGGGGAATATTCACCCCTCCACTTT
TRBV7-6,many,TRBJ1-6,.,CASRTDYNSPLHF,TGTGCCAGCAGGACAGACTATAATTCACCCCTCCACTTT
TRBV6-1,few,TRBJ2-6,.,CASSSRDNHSGANVLTF,TGTGCCAGCAGTTCCCGGGACAACCACTCTGGGGCCAACGTCCTGACTTTC
TRBV27,many,TRBJ1-1,TRBD1,CASSSKPGQGMSAFF,TGTGCCAGCAGTTCCAAACCGGGACAGGGAATGTCTGCTTTCTTT
TRBV5-5,many,TRBJ2-3,.,CASSLYIGGTQYF,TGTGCCAGCAGCTTGTATATCGGAGGGACGCAGTATTTT
TRBV20-1,many,TRBJ2-1,TRBD2,CSANRGLAGGSSYNEQFF,TGCAGTGCTAATAGGGGACTAGCGGGAGGGAGCTCCTACAATGAGCAGTTCTTC
TRBV30,.,TRBJ1-3,.,CAWSGIYTGNTIYF,TGTGCCTGGAGTGGCATATATACTGGAAACACCATATATTTT
TRBV28,many,TRBJ1-5,.,CASSLLGNNQPQHF,TGTGCCAGCAGTTTACTGGGAAACAATCAGCCCCAGCATTTT
TRBV4-1,.,TRBJ2-7,.,CASSLEPTEPYEQYF,TGCGCCAGCAGCCTAGAGCCAACAGAGCCCTACGAGCAGTACTTC
TRBV10-2,many,TRBJ1-2,.,CASSEAEEDYGYTF,TGCGCCAGCAGTGAGGCAGAAGAAGACTATGGCTACACCTTC
TRBV18,many,TRBJ2-3,.,CASSYPPDTQYF,TGTGCCAGCTCATATCCCCCAGATACGCAGTATTTT
TRBV3-1,many,TRBJ2-5,.,CATTGFRTQYF,TGTGCCACCACCGGGTTCCGAACCCAGTACTTC
TRBV25-1,many,TRBJ1-4,.,CASMVRVEKLFF,TGTGCCAGCATGGTCAGGGTGGAAAAACTGTTTTTT
TRBV9,many,TRBJ2-1,.,CASSVATGAYNEQFF,TGTGCCAGCAGCGTAGCTACCGGGGCCTACAATGAGCAGTTCTTC
TRBV24-1,.,TRBJ2-3,TRBD1,CATSEGTADTQYF,TGTGCCACCAGTGAAGGGACAGCAGATACGCAGTATTTT
TRBV2,many,TRBJ2-2,TRBD1,CAFQTGVNTGELFF,TGTGCCTTCCAAACAGGGGTAAACACCGGGGAGCTGTTTTTT
TRBV6-5,many,TRBJ2-1,TRBD2,CASRSLAGEVDEQFF,TGTGCCAGCAGATCACTAGCGGGAGAAGTCGATGAGCAGTTCTTC
TRBV28,.,TRBJ2-7,TRBD1,CASSGGTGRYEQYF,TGTGCCAGCAGTGGGGGGACAGGTAGATACGAGCAGTACTTC